This TCR beta chain was sequenced for a study of blood T cell repertoires in COVID-19. The wider study: Italy, Spain and the United States were the sources of the convalescent and acute COVID-19 samples. Nucleic acid was either cDNA or gDNA, and it came from T cells, B-cell-depleted T cells, or PBMCs.

Under the authors' procedure: Estimation of nucleated cell counts was performed using reference gene primer amplification. Sequencing used immunoSEQ multiplex PCR; TCRdb keeps in-frame clones, though not all of them. The V and J calls and clone size come from that table; D and trimming were worked out from the DNA. Here the sample spans some 270,000 clones, approximately 86% being singletons. The J segment lost 2 bases and the V segment lost 6 bases, leaving 5 bases of the junction unmatched. The CDR3 runs 14 residues. The V gene's germline CDR1 is MNHEY and CDR2 SVGAGI. The sequenced material came from peripheral blood. J is TRBJ2-5 and V is TRBV6-5; 8 nucleotides match TRBD2. This receptor was taken from a woman aged 60 to 75 who had recovered from COVID-19. In DNA form, the CDR3 reads TGTGCCAGCAGCGGGGGGGCAGGGCAAGAGACCCAGTACTTC. This encodes CASSGGAGQETQYF.